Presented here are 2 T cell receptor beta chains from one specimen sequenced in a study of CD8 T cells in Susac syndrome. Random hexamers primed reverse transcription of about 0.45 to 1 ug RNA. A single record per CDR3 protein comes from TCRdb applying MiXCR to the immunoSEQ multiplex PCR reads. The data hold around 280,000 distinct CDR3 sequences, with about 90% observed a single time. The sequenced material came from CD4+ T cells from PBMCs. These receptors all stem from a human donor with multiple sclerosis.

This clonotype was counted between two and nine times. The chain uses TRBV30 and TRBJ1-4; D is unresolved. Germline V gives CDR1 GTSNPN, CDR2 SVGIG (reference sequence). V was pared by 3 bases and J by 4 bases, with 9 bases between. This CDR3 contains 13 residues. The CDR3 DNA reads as TGTGCCTGGAGCGTCGACCTTAATGAAAAACTGTTTTTT. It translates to CAWSVDLNEKLFF.

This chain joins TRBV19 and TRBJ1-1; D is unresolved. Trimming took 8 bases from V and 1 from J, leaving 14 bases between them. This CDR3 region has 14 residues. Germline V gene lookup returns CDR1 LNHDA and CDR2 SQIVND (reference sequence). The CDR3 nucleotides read TGTGCCAGTCTCCTGGGGTCCAGGAACACTGAAGCTTTCTTT. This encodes CASLLGSRNTEAFF.